Presented here are 30 T cell receptor beta chains from one specimen sequenced in a study of T cell repertoires in aging, cancer and after chemotherapy. The template was genomic DNA from peripheral blood, not RNA. Multiplex touch-down PCR with TRB-A/B primers amplified rearranged V-D-J TRB sequences. MiXCR was run by TCRdb on the multiplex PCR reads, yielding one entry per CDR3 protein. The sample shows thousands of distinct CDR3 sequences, roughly 45% of them seen only once. The sample taken for sequencing was blood. These receptors all come from a human donor with a blood cancer.

This chain connects TRBV7-2 to TRBJ1-2, with D unresolved. This CDR3 is built from 13 residues. Trimming pared 6 bases from V and 4 bases from J, leaving 12 bases between. Germline V gene sequence: CDR1 SGHTA, CDR2 FQGNSA. The CDR3 protein is CASSSVPTYGYTF. The CDR3 bases are TGTGCCAGCAGTTCGGTCCCGACCTATGGCTACACCTTC.

V gene TRBV15 combines with J gene TRBJ2-6; no clear D gene. V was trimmed by 3 bases and J by 0 bases, leaving 12 bases between them. Germline values: CDR1 LNHNV, CDR2 YYDKDF (reference sequence). The CDR3 runs to 17 residues. The CDR3 region has the DNA TGTGCCACCAGCAGGGACCTTCAATTCTCTGGGGCCAACGTCCTGACTTTC. Its translation: CATSRDLQFSGANVLTF.

The chain links TRBV15 to TRBJ2-5; no definite D call. The germline CDR1 and CDR2 sequences are LNHNV and YYDKDF (reference sequence). Between the trimmed V and J ends, which lost 3 bases and 5 bases, there was a span of 10 bases. This CDR3 has 13 residues. In DNA, the CDR3 is TGTGCCACCAGCAGGACTCCGACGGAGACCCAGTACTTC. It translates to CATSRTPTETQYF.

The V and J genes are TRBV13 and TRBJ2-1; 14 bases are a match to TRBD2. The J segment lost 8 bases and the V segment lost 5 bases, leaving 5 bases of the junction unmatched. The CDR3 spans 15 residues. CDR1 is PRHDT, CDR2 FYEKMQ, per germline (reference sequence). CDR3 coding DNA: TGTGCCAGCAGCCCGGGACTAGCGGGAGTTTATGAGCAGTTCTTC. Translating it yields CASSPGLAGVYEQFF.

This clonotype was seen a handful of times. In nucleotides, the CDR3 is TGTGCCAGCAGTTTCCTGAGTCGGAACACTGAAGCTTTCTTT. It specifies CASSFLSRNTEAFF. This rearrangement joins TRBV6-5 to TRBJ1-1, with D unclear. This CDR3 comprises 14 residues. V dropped 4 bases and J dropped 1 base, with 10 bases sitting between them. CDR1 is MNHEY, CDR2 SVGAGI, per germline.

V and J are TRBV12-3 or TRBV12-4 and TRBJ2-3; 8 positions agree with TRBD2. The CDR3 is 15 residues long. Germline trimming cut 8 bases from V and 2 bases from J; bases unmatched to any gene: 9. CDR3 sequence reads: CASVNSGAPTDTQYF. CDR3 DNA sequence: TGTGCCAGCGTGAATAGCGGGGCACCCACAGATACGCAGTATTTT.

The chain employs TRBV5-5 and TRBJ1-2; 7 bases line up with TRBD1. J gave up 4 bases and V 5 bases, and 5 bases lay outside the gene matches. Looked up from germline, CDR1 is SGHKS and CDR2 is YYEKEE (reference sequence). There are 13 residues in the CDR3. The CDR3 protein is CASSTGDGYGYTF. CDR3 nucleotide sequence: TGTGCCAGCAGTACAGGGGATGGCTATGGCTACACCTTC.

This clonotype was counted a few times. CDR3 sequence (DNA): TGTGCCTGGAGTGCGACAGTCAATCAGCCCCAGCATTTT. This codes for CAWSATVNQPQHF. The chain links TRBV30 to TRBJ1-5; perhaps TRBD1 as D (5 bases). The CDR3 contains 13 residues. Per germline, CDR1 GTSNPN and CDR2 SVGIG (reference sequence). Trimming pared 1 base from V and 3 bases from J, leaving 7 bases between.

The chain carries TRBV29-1 and TRBJ1-4; 9 bases are a match to TRBD1. The trim removed 2 bases at V and 8 bases at J, leaving 3 bases unmatched. Germline CDR1 and CDR2: SQVTM and ANQGSEA. The CDR3 is 13 amino acids. CDR3 nucleotides: TGCAGCGTTGAAAGGGGACAGGGAGAAAAACTGTTTTTT. Its protein product is CSVERGQGEKLFF. The whole variable domain, remainder taken from reference TRBV29-1 and TRBJ1-4, is SAVISQKPSRDICQRGTSLTIQCQVDSQVTMMFWYRQQPGQSLTLIATANQGSEATYESGFVIDKFPISRPNLTFSTLTVSNMSPEDSSIYLCSVERGQGEKLFFGSGTQLSVL.

The gene calls are TRBV4-3 and TRBJ1-6; D gene unclear. V dropped 0 bases and J dropped 10 bases, with 10 bases sitting between them. Germline CDR1 is LGHNA and CDR2 is YSLEER. The CDR3 runs to 14 residues. CDR3: CASSQDGTSSPLHF. The CDR3 DNA sequence: TGCGCCAGCAGCCAAGATGGTACTTCATCACCCCTCCACTTT.

This clonotype was observed a few times. The chain recombines TRBV19 with TRBJ2-1; TRBD1 aligns across 9 bases. Germline lookup yields CDR1 LNHDA and CDR2 SQIVND (reference sequence). The V segment lost 2 bases and the J segment 15 bases; nucleotides outside the gene matches: 14. This CDR3 contains 15 residues. CDR3 sequence (DNA): TGTGCCAGTAGTATAACTCGGGCGACAGGGGGGAGTTGGTTCTTC. This translates into CASSITRATGGSWFF.

The J gene is TRBJ2-2, the V gene TRBV27; 14 nucleotides align to TRBD2. CDR1 and CDR2 (germline): MNHEY, SMNVEV (reference sequence). The CDR3 has 15 residues. The V gene end was trimmed by 8 bases and the J gene end by 5 bases; junction bases not matched to a gene: 4. CDR3 sequence reads: CASGGLAGVTGELFF. DNA for the CDR3: TGTGCCAGCGGGGGACTAGCGGGAGTTACCGGGGAGCTGTTTTTT.

V is TRBV6-5 and J is TRBJ2-6; the match to TRBD2 covers 13 bases. The CDR3 spans 20 residues. Trimming removed 2 bases from V and 2 bases from J; junction bases left unmatched: 9. CDR1 and CDR2 (germline): MNHEY, SVGAGI. Here the CDR3 reads CASSYPSGTSGNPGANVLTF. DNA of the CDR3: TGTGCCAGCAGTTACCCCTCGGGGACTAGCGGGAACCCTGGGGCCAACGTCCTGACTTTC.

In this sample, this clonotype turned up a few times. The chain combines TRBV5-6 with TRBJ2-3; a weak D match, TRBD1 (7 bases). This CDR3 has 14 residues. Germline V CDR1 and CDR2: SGHDT, YYEEEE. Trimming pared 7 bases from V and 0 bases from J, leaving 12 bases between. The CDR3 DNA reads TGTGCCAGCGCAGGGGGGCGCAGCACAGATACGCAGTATTTT. Its protein product is CASAGGRSTDTQYF.

In DNA form, the CDR3 reads TGTGCCAGCAGCTCTGGTCAGGGGCTCTACGAGCAGTACTTC. Protein sequence: CASSSGQGLYEQYF. The V call is TRBV5-5, the J call TRBJ2-7, with a possible D match to TRBD1 (6 bases). The CDR3 has 14 amino acids. In germline, CDR1 is SGHKS, CDR2 YYEKEE (reference sequence). V lost 3 bases to trimming and J lost 3 bases, with 13 bases between them.

In its sample, this clonotype was seen a few times. The chain employs TRBV19 and TRBJ2-2; D is uncertain. The CDR3 spans 13 residues. The V end lost 10 bases, the J end lost 7 bases, and 16 bases lay between the germline ends. Germline-derived CDR1 and CDR2 are LNHDA and SQIVND (reference sequence). CDR3 coding DNA: TGTGCCATTGGGCCTAGGGTTCGCGGGGAGCTGTTTTTT. It encodes CAIGPRVRGELFF. Drawing the rest from reference TRBV19 and TRBJ2-2, the complete variable domain is DGGITQSPKYLFRKEGQNVTLSCEQNLNHDAMYWYRQDPGQGLRLIYYSQIVNDFQKGDIAEGYSVSREKKESFPLTVTSAQKNPTAFYLCAIGPRVRGELFFGEGSRLTVL.

There are a few counts of this clonotype. The chain employs TRBV6-4 and TRBJ1-6; 8 nucleotides line up with TRBD1. The CDR3 extends over 15 amino acids. Germline assignment: CDR1 MRHNA and CDR2 SNTAGT. Trimming took 3 bases from V and 9 from J; bases not matched to a gene: 7. In nucleotides, the CDR3 is TGTGCCAGCAGTGAATTGTGGACAGGGTCTTCACCCCTCCACTTT. Residues: CASSELWTGSSPLHF.

J is TRBJ2-2 and V is TRBV5-4, with 7 bases matching TRBD1. From germline, CDR1 is SGHNT and CDR2 YYREEE (reference sequence). The ends lost 5 bases at V and 2 bases at J; junction bases unmatched: 6. The CDR3 is 15 residues long. The CDR3 is CASRRGQANTGELFF. The CDR3 DNA follows: TGTGCCAGCAGACGAGGACAGGCCAACACCGGGGAGCTGTTTTTT. Full variable domain (rest looked up from reference TRBV5-4 and TRBJ2-2): ETGVTQSPTHLIKTRGQQVTLRCSSQSGHNTVSWYQQALGQGPQFIFQYYREEENGRGNFPPRFSGLQFPNYSSELNVNALELDDSALYLCASRRGQANTGELFFGEGSRLTVL.

The V gene is TRBV20-1, the J gene TRBJ2-2; 8 nucleotides line up with TRBD2. Germline V gene lookup returns CDR1 DFQATT and CDR2 SNEGSKA (reference sequence). With 3 bases clipped from V and 7 bases from J, the junction kept 1 base outside the gene matches. CDR3 length equals 12 residues. CDR3: CSASGRDGELFF. For the CDR3, the DNA is TGCAGTGCTAGCGGGAGGGACGGGGAGCTGTTTTTT.

The chain carries TRBV6-5 and TRBJ2-3, with D unclear. In germline, CDR1 is MNHEY, CDR2 SVGAGI. The CDR3 contains 14 residues. V gave up 5 bases and J gave up 4 bases, with 13 bases separating them. The CDR3 reads CASSRLPGSDTQYF. As DNA, the CDR3 is TGTGCCAGCAGTAGGCTACCCGGTTCAGATACGCAGTATTTT.

This chain connects TRBV29-1 to TRBJ1-1; D ambiguous. V was clipped by 7 bases and J by 4 bases, with 16 bases between them. This CDR3 has 13 amino acids. The germline CDR1 and CDR2 sequences are SQVTM and ANQGSEA. CDR3 protein: CSAMAITATEAFF. For the CDR3, the DNA is TGCAGCGCTATGGCGATCACTGCCACTGAAGCTTTCTTT.

This chain connects TRBV29-1 to TRBJ1-5, with a possible D match to TRBD1 (6 bases). The CDR3 loop spans 13 amino acids. Trimming left V 4 bases short and J 8 bases short, with 15 bases between. Germline V gene lookup returns CDR1 SQVTM and CDR2 ANQGSEA. CDR3 region: CSVAPDRSKPQHF. For the CDR3, the DNA is TGCAGCGTTGCCCCAGACAGGTCAAAGCCCCAGCATTTT.

V usage is TRBV6-5 and J usage is TRBJ1-2; weak D call: TRBD1 (6 bases). The ends were cut back, 2 bases at V and 7 bases at J, with 8 bases in the middle. CDR1 is MNHEY, CDR2 SVGAGI, per germline. The CDR3 is made up of 12 amino acids. For the CDR3, the DNA is TGTGCCAGCAGTTACGTCAGGGGTGGCTACACCTTC. Translation: CASSYVRGGYTF.

This clonotype was counted between two and nine times. The chain is built from TRBV6-2 or TRBV6-3 and TRBJ2-1, with 8 bases that match TRBD2. J gave up 3 bases and V 7 bases, and 5 bases lay outside the gene matches. The CDR3 sequence is 14 residues long. Germline V gene sequence: CDR1 MNHEY, CDR2 SVGEGT. CDR3 in DNA: TGTGCCAGCACAGAAAGCGGGGGCTACAATGAGCAGTTCTTC. Its translation: CASTESGGYNEQFF.

The V and J genes are TRBV11-2 and TRBJ2-5; 8 positions agree with TRBD1. The CDR3 is 15 residues long. V was pared by 1 base and J by 3 bases, with 4 bases of the junction left unmatched. CDR1 and CDR2 from the germline V gene are SGHAT and FQNNGV. CDR3: CASSLGGTGEETQYF. CDR3 nucleotides: TGTGCCAGCAGCTTAGGGGGGACAGGAGAAGAGACCCAGTACTTC.

This clonotype was found a few times. The rearrangement links TRBV6-1 to TRBJ2-3; D is ambiguous. The CDR3 spans 14 residues. Per the germline V gene, CDR1 is MNHNS and CDR2 is SASEGT. V was pared by 4 bases and J by 2 bases, with 10 bases between. DNA for the CDR3: TGTGCCAGCAGTGTCGACTCCCCCACAGATACGCAGTATTTT. Its protein is CASSVDSPTDTQYF.

The genes are TRBV6-6 and TRBJ2-4; the D is unclear. From germline, CDR1 is MNHNY and CDR2 SVGAGI (reference sequence). V gave up 6 bases and J gave up 8 bases, with 20 bases separating them. The CDR3 extends over 15 amino acids. The CDR3 region has the DNA TGTGCCAGCAGCGCCTCCCACCATCCGGCTGACATTCAGTACTTC. This sequence encodes CASSASHHPADIQYF.

This clonotype was found a few times. This chain connects TRBV20-1 to TRBJ2-4; 7 bases align to TRBD2. From germline, CDR1 is DFQATT and CDR2 SNEGSKA (reference sequence). The CDR3 totals 12 residues. J gave up 8 bases and V 0 bases, and 1 base lay outside the gene matches. The CDR3 nucleotides read TGCAGTGCTAGAGACAGCGGGGACATTCAGTACTTC. Translating it yields CSARDSGDIQYF.

The sample holds a few counts of this clonotype. This rearrangement joins TRBV5-6 to TRBJ2-5, with D possibly called TRBD1 or TRBD2 (5 bases each). Trimming pared 0 bases from V and 2 bases from J, leaving 5 bases between. From germline, CDR1 is SGHDT and CDR2 YYEEEE. This CDR3 contains 13 residues. The chain's CDR3 is CASSLGGQETQYF. The CDR3 nucleotides are TGTGCCAGCAGCTTGGGGGGGCAAGAGACCCAGTACTTC.

The chain is built from TRBV5-4 and TRBJ1-2, with 9 positions matching TRBD1. There are 13 residues in the CDR3. V lost 5 bases and J lost 7; bases outside the gene matches: 6. Germline CDR1 SGHNT, CDR2 YYREEE (reference sequence). The CDR3 DNA is TGTGCCAGCAGATCGGACAGGGGTGGTGGCTACACCTTC. Protein product: CASRSDRGGGYTF.